Below are 31 T cell receptor beta chains sequenced from a single sample in a study of T cell responses to AZD1222 COVID-19 vaccine. Sequencing used immunoSEQ multiplex PCR; TCRdb keeps in-frame clones, though not all of them. Of roughly 120,000 clones listed, 75% to 90% are singletons. Material: peripheral blood, obtained 28 days after the second AZD1222 dose. The origin of the receptors is an adult who received the AZD1222 COVID-19 vaccine.

The chain has TRBV9 and TRBJ1-1; 10 bases are shared with TRBD1. Germline V lookup: CDR1 SGDLS, CDR2 YYNGEE. The V and J ends lost 3 bases and 5 bases, in that order; junction bases with no gene match: 1. CDR3 length: 13 residues. The chain's CDR3 is CASSGGQGTEAFF. The CDR3 region has the DNA TGTGCCAGCAGCGGGGGACAGGGGACTGAAGCTTTCTTT.

Here the CDR3 reads CASSYPGTSYGYTF. CDR3 DNA: TGTGCCAGCAGTTATCCCGGGACATCCTATGGCTACACCTTC. The genes are TRBV6-6 and TRBJ1-2; TRBD1 is a possible D gene (6 bases). Germline V gives CDR1 MNHNY, CDR2 SVGAGI (reference sequence). The CDR3 extends over 14 amino acids. With 3 bases removed from V and 4 bases from J, the gap between germline ends came to 12 bases.

This chain links TRBV7-9 with TRBJ2-7, with TRBD2 matching 10 bases. In germline, CDR1 is SEHNR, CDR2 FQNEAQ (reference sequence). J lost 0 bases, V lost 5 bases, and 7 bases had no gene match. This CDR3 is 16 amino acids long. The CDR3 DNA follows: TGTGCCAGCAGCCCCCTCGGGACTAGCGTCTCCTACGAGCAGTACTTC. It translates to CASSPLGTSVSYEQYF.

The gene calls are TRBV28 and TRBJ2-5; D is uncertain. V was clipped by 5 bases and J by 2 bases, with 18 bases between them. The germline V gene encodes CDR1 MDHEN and CDR2 SYDVKM. The CDR3 has 16 amino acids. The CDR3 is CASSPPEGELQETQYF. The CDR3 DNA reads TGTGCCAGCAGTCCCCCCGAAGGAGAACTACAAGAGACCCAGTACTTC.

The chain joins TRBV6-5 to TRBJ2-1; TRBD2 aligns across 14 bases. CDR3 length: 15 residues. Germline CDR1 MNHEY, CDR2 SVGAGI. Trimming took 4 bases from V and 9 from J; bases not matched to a gene: 5. CDR3 sequence (DNA): TGTGCCAGCAGTTCCGGACTAGCGGGAGGCTCTGAGCAGTTCTTC. Protein sequence: CASSSGLAGGSEQFF.

J is TRBJ2-7 and V is TRBV11-2, with D uncertain. In germline, CDR1 is SGHAT, CDR2 FQNNGV. CDR3 size: 12 residues. V was trimmed by 5 bases and J by 5 bases, leaving 10 bases between them. The DNA for the CDR3 is TGTGCCAGCAGCGATATTGGCCACGAGCAGTACTTC. It codes for CASSDIGHEQYF.

This clone was seen only once. The chain is built from TRBV12-3 or TRBV12-4 and TRBJ1-2; D not certain. The CDR3 has 13 amino acids. The V end was cut by 3 bases, the J end by 4 bases, with 9 bases between. Here the CDR3 reads CASSFGQPYGYTF. The CDR3 region has the DNA TGTGCCAGCAGTTTCGGCCAGCCCTATGGCTACACCTTC.

The rearrangement links TRBV7-3 to TRBJ2-7, with 7 bases fitting TRBD1. V lost 6 bases, J lost 3 bases, and 5 bases stayed unmatched. CDR1 SGHTA and CDR2 FQGTGA come from the germline V gene. The CDR3 is made up of 13 amino acids. The CDR3 nucleotides are TGTGCCAGCAGTGAGTCAGGGGGCTACGAGCAGTACTTC. Its translation: CASSESGGYEQYF.

The genes are TRBV19 and TRBJ1-6; no clear D. Germline values: CDR1 LNHDA, CDR2 SQIVND (reference sequence). V was pared by 3 bases and J by 9 bases, with 15 bases between. CDR3 length: 15 amino acids. CDR3 in DNA: TGTGCCAGTAGTATCGCCGCCCCACTCGGTTCACCCCTCCACTTT. As protein: CASSIAAPLGSPLHF.

The chain employs TRBV29-1 and TRBJ1-5; no definite D call. The CDR3 is made up of 14 amino acids. V gave up 5 bases and J gave up 3 bases, with 14 bases separating them. Germline CDR1 SQVTM, CDR2 ANQGSEA. CDR3 amino acids: CSVLDGYPNQPQHF. Written as DNA, the CDR3 is TGCAGCGTTTTGGACGGATACCCCAATCAGCCCCAGCATTTT.

The chain has TRBV5-1 and TRBJ1-5; D may be TRBD1 (5 bases). Trimming pared 3 bases from V and 6 bases from J, leaving 19 bases between. The CDR3 runs to 16 residues. Germline assignment: CDR1 SGHRS and CDR2 YFSETQ. The CDR3 here is CASSSGTPNNPQPQHF. The CDR3 DNA reads as TGCGCCAGCAGCTCCGGGACCCCAAATAACCCTCAGCCCCAGCATTTT.

CDR3 sequence: CASALDGTSTGELFF. The CDR3, as DNA: TGTGCCAGCGCCTTGGACGGGACTTCAACCGGGGAGCTGTTTTTT. This chain links TRBV11-3 with TRBJ2-2, with TRBD2 as a possible D gene (6 bases). The germline V gene has CDR1 SGHNT and CDR2 YENEEA. The CDR3 totals 15 residues. Trimming cost V 8 bases and J 5 bases, with 18 bases left between them.

The rearrangement joins TRBV5-4 to TRBJ1-2; D unresolved. Trimming removed 0 bases at V and 0 bases at J, with 6 bases between. CDR1 SGHNT and CDR2 YYREEE come from the germline V gene (reference sequence). The CDR3 has 14 amino acids. CDR3 amino acids: CASSLGGTNYGYTF. CDR3 nucleotide sequence: TGTGCCAGCAGCTTGGGGGGTACTAACTATGGCTACACCTTC.

J is TRBJ1-6 and V is TRBV9; D uncertain. The CDR3 is 14 residues long. Germline values: CDR1 SGDLS, CDR2 YYNGEE. V was clipped by 0 bases and J by 7 bases, with 8 bases between them. The CDR3 DNA sequence: TGTGCCAGCAGCGTAGTTCCCGGGAATTCACCCCTCCACTTT. It yields the protein CASSVVPGNSPLHF.

The chain employs TRBV5-1 and TRBJ2-3; 11 bases line up with TRBD2. Germline V gene sequence: CDR1 SGHRS, CDR2 YFSETQ. Unmatched junction bases numbered 15, after V lost 6 bases and J lost 6 bases. The CDR3 loop spans 17 amino acids. DNA for the CDR3: TGCGCCAGCACCTTTCTTAGCGGGAGGGTAAGGGGCGATACGCAGTATTTT. It codes for CASTFLSGRVRGDTQYF.

The rearrangement joins TRBV11-2 to TRBJ1-2, with 10 bases lining up with TRBD1. The CDR3 length is 14 residues. J was trimmed by 8 bases and V by 4 bases; bases with no gene match: 7. CDR1 is SGHAT, CDR2 FQNNGV, per germline. CDR3 loop: CASSSTGGQGGYTF. CDR3 DNA: TGTGCCAGCAGCTCGACAGGGGGCCAAGGGGGCTACACCTTC. Together with reference TRBV11-2 and TRBJ1-2, the CDR3 gives the full variable domain: EAGVAQSPRYKIIEKRQSVAFWCNPISGHATLYWYQQILGQGPKLLIQFQNNGVVDDSQLPKDRFSAERLKGVDSTLKIQPAKLEDSAVYLCASSSTGGQGGYTFGSGTRLTVV.

The chain recombines TRBV6-5 with TRBJ1-6, with 9 bases that match TRBD1. Looked up from germline, CDR1 is MNHEY and CDR2 is SVGAGI. Trimming removed 5 bases from V and 7 bases from J; junction bases left unmatched: 3. CDR3 length: 14 amino acids. CDR3 in DNA: TGTGCCAGCAGTCGGGACAGGGTGAATTCACCCCTCCACTTT. Its translation is CASSRDRVNSPLHF.

This chain connects TRBV19 to TRBJ1-1; D uncertain. Trimming shortened V by 3 bases and J by 1 base, and 6 bases separated the two germline ends. This CDR3 comprises 13 residues. CDR1 and CDR2 (germline): LNHDA, SQIVND (reference sequence). The CDR3 DNA sequence: TGTGCCAGTAGTATTGGCGAGAACACTGAAGCTTTCTTT. Encoded protein: CASSIGENTEAFF.

V and J are TRBV7-2 and TRBJ2-7; D might be TRBD2 (5 bases). Germline loops: CDR1 SGHTA, CDR2 FQGNSA. V lost 3 bases to trimming and J lost 2 bases, with 11 bases between them. There are 14 residues in the CDR3. The CDR3 nucleotides read TGTGCCAGCAGCTTTGATCCGAGGGCCTACGAGCAGTACTTC. Amino acids: CASSFDPRAYEQYF.

The V call is TRBV7-6, the J call TRBJ2-2, with D perhaps TRBD1 or TRBD2 (5 bases each). CDR3 size: 17 residues. The V gene lost 1 base and the J gene lost 4 bases, with 16 bases spanning the gap. The germline V gene encodes CDR1 SGHVS and CDR2 FNYEAQ. CDR3 DNA: TGTGCCAGCAGCTTAGTTTCGTGGGACCCCTCCACCGGGGAGCTGTTTTTT. Residues: CASSLVSWDPSTGELFF.

This sequence joins TRBV6-5 and TRBJ1-2; unclear D gene. V was trimmed by 5 bases and J by 0 bases, leaving 4 bases between them. The length of the CDR3 is 12 residues. Germline V CDR1 and CDR2: MNHEY, SVGAGI. The CDR3 region is CASSLANYGYTF. As DNA, the CDR3 is TGTGCCAGCAGTCTGGCTAACTATGGCTACACCTTC.

The chain has TRBV6-5 and TRBJ1-1; D is unclear. Between the trimmed V and J ends, which lost 6 bases and 0 bases, there was a span of 11 bases. The germline V gene has CDR1 MNHEY and CDR2 SVGAGI. The CDR3 runs to 14 residues. The CDR3 region is CASRVQRLNTEAFF. CDR3 nucleotide sequence: TGTGCCAGCAGAGTTCAGAGATTGAACACTGAAGCTTTCTTT.

The chain combines TRBV7-6 with TRBJ2-1; TRBD2 matches 14 bases. V dropped 1 base and J dropped 10; count of bases not matched to a gene: 3. CDR1 and CDR2 from the germline V gene are SGHVS and FNYEAQ. The CDR3 is 15 residues long. The CDR3 bases are TGTGCCAGCAGCTTAGTACGGACTAGCGGGAGGGAGCAGTTCTTC. This sequence encodes CASSLVRTSGREQFF.

The rearrangement uses TRBV12-5 and TRBJ2-7; TRBD1 aligns across 11 bases. The CDR3 runs to 14 residues. J gave up 4 bases and V 7 bases, and 6 bases lay outside the gene matches. Germline V gives CDR1 LGHNT, CDR2 FRNRAP. This chain's CDR3 is CASARGQGGYEQYF. The CDR3 nucleotides are TGTGCTAGTGCCAGGGGACAGGGGGGGTACGAGCAGTACTTC.

The J gene is TRBJ2-5, the V gene TRBV12-3 or TRBV12-4, with D tentatively TRBD1 (5 bases). The CDR3 sequence is 12 residues long. V lost 5 bases and J lost 4, with 8 bases in between. The CDR3 nucleotides read TGTGCCAGCAGTGGGGCCCTAGAGACCCAGTACTTC. It encodes CASSGALETQYF.

This clone was observed a single time. The genes are TRBV4-1 and TRBJ2-3, with D tentatively TRBD1 or TRBD2 (6 bases each). The CDR3 has 15 amino acids. The V gene lost 0 bases and the J gene lost 2 bases, with 9 bases spanning the gap. Germline V CDR1 and CDR2: MGHRA, YSYEKL. This chain's CDR3 is CASSQDGGLTDTQYF. The CDR3 nucleotides read TGCGCCAGCAGCCAAGACGGGGGCCTCACAGATACGCAGTATTTT.

The chain combines TRBV2 with TRBJ2-7; D might be TRBD1 (5 bases). Germline V CDR1 and CDR2: SNHLY, FYNNEI. This CDR3 comprises 13 residues. Trimming left V 2 bases short and J 6 bases short, with 11 bases between. The CDR3 nucleotides are TGTGCCAGCAGTGAACAGTCAGGGCTCGAGCAGTACTTC. This codes for CASSEQSGLEQYF. Together with reference TRBV2 and TRBJ2-7, the CDR3 gives the full variable domain: EPEVTQTPSHQVTQMGQEVILRCVPISNHLYFYWYRQILGQKVEFLVSFYNNEISEKSEIFDDQFSVERPDGSNFTLKIRSTKLEDSAMYFCASSEQSGLEQYFGPGTRLTVT.

The chain recombines TRBV27 with TRBJ2-7; possible D gene TRBD1, 6 bases. This CDR3 has 16 residues. Germline V gene data show CDR1 as MNHEY and CDR2 as SMNVEV (reference sequence). The V end lost 0 bases, the J end lost 6 bases, and 18 bases lay between the germline ends. CDR3 region: CASSLSRTATPVEQYF. CDR3 in DNA: TGTGCCAGCAGTTTATCCCGGACAGCTACCCCAGTCGAGCAGTACTTC.

V gene TRBV7-6 combines with J gene TRBJ1-2; D may be TRBD1 (5 bases). In germline, CDR1 is SGHVS, CDR2 FNYEAQ. The CDR3 has 13 residues. Trimming pared 5 bases from V and 3 bases from J, leaving 10 bases between. CDR3 sequence reads: CASSPQGYYGYTF. The CDR3 DNA follows: TGTGCCAGCAGCCCGCAGGGATACTATGGCTACACCTTC. Based on the CDR3 plus reference TRBV7-6 and TRBJ1-2, the full variable domain is GAGVSQSPRYKVTKRGQDVALRCDPISGHVSLYWYRQALGQGPEFLTYFNYEAQQDKSGLPNDRFSAERPEGSISTLTIQRTEQRDSAMYRCASSPQGYYGYTFGSGTRLTVV.

The chain has TRBV6-1 and TRBJ2-2; 8 bases are a match to TRBD1. This CDR3 contains 16 residues. Losses at the gene ends were 2 bases for V and 5 bases for J; bases not matched to a gene: 7. Germline-derived CDR1 and CDR2 are MNHNS and SASEGT. This CDR3 reads CASSEWTGTRTGELFF. The CDR3 DNA is TGTGCCAGCAGTGAATGGACAGGGACGAGGACCGGGGAGCTGTTTTTT.

The gene calls are TRBV28 and TRBJ2-7; D perhaps matches TRBD1 (5 bases). CDR3 size: 12 residues. The V end lost 6 bases, the J end lost 3 bases, and 9 bases lay between the germline ends. CDR1 and CDR2 (germline): MDHEN, SYDVKM. The CDR3 region has the DNA TGTGCCAGCAGGTCAGGGTACTACGAGCAGTACTTC. Translated, it gives CASRSGYYEQYF.